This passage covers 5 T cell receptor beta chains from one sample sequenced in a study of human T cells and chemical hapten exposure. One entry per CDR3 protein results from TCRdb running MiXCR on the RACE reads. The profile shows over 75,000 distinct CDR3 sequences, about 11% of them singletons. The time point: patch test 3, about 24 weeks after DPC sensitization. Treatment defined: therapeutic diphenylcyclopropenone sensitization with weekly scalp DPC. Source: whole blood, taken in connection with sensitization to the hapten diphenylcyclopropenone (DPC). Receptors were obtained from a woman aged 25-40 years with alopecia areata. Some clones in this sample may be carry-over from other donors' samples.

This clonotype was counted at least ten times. The DNA for the CDR3 is TGTGCCAGCTGGCCTCCGGACAGGAGCTCTGGAAACACCATATATTTT. Its translation: CASWPPDRSSGNTIYF. The V and J genes are TRBV18 and TRBJ1-3; 7 nucleotides match TRBD1. Unmatched junction bases numbered 9, after V lost 7 bases and J lost 0 bases. Germline CDR1 reads KGHSH; CDR2 reads LQKENI. This CDR3 spans 16 amino acids.

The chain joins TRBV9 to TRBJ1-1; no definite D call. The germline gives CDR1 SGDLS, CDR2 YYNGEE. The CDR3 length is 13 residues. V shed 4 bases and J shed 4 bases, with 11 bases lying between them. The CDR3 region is CASSLTPSTEAFF. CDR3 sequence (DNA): TGTGCCAGCAGCCTGACTCCGAGCACTGAAGCTTTCTTT.

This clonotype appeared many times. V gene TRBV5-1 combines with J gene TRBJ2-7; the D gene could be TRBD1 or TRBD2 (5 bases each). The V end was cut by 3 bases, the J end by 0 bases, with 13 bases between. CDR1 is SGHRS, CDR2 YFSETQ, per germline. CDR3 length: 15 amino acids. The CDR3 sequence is CASSSGTVSSYEQYF. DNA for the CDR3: TGCGCCAGCAGCTCCGGGACCGTTAGCTCCTACGAGCAGTACTTC.

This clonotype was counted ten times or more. The CDR3 nucleotides are TGTGCCAGCAGCCAAGCCCAGGGAAGGAATGCTTTCTTT. The encoded protein is CASSQAQGRNAFF. The genes are TRBV3-1 and TRBJ1-1; tentatively, D is TRBD1 (5 bases). In germline, CDR1 is LGHDT, CDR2 YNNKEL (reference sequence). CDR3 size: 13 residues. V lost 1 base and J 11 bases, leaving 14 bases between the germline ends. Looking up the rest from reference TRBV3-1 and TRBJ1-1 gives the full variable domain: DTAVSQTPKYLVTQMGNDKSIKCEQNLGHDTMYWYKQDSKKFLKIMFSYNNKELIINETVPNRFSPKSPDKAHLNLHINSLELGDSAVYFCASSQAQGRNAFFGQGTRLTVV.

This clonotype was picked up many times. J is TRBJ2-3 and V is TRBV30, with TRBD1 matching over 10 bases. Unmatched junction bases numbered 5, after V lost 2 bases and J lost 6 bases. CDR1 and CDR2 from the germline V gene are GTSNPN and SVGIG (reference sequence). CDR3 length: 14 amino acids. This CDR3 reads CAWSKDRGIDTQYF. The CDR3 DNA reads TGTGCCTGGAGTAAGGACAGGGGGATTGATACGCAGTATTTT.